The clone carrying this TCR beta chain was detected once. This sample was taken from a study of OX40 agonist ivuxolimab in advanced cancers. The CDR3 extends over 15 amino acids. Germline assignment: CDR1 SGHTA and CDR2 FQGNSA. V shed 5 bases and J shed 2 bases, with 16 bases lying between them. Here immunoSEQ multiplex PCR was the method, and the copy in TCRdb shows in-frame clones only, minus some. In the table there are over 55,000 clones, 80% to 90% of which are singletons. This specimen was CD4+ or CD8+ T cells sorted from blood, taken in a trial of the OX40 agonist ivuxolimab. The rearrangement links TRBV7-2 to TRBJ2-7, with D possibly matching TRBD1 (5 bases). The origin of this receptor is an adult with an advanced solid tumor such as melanoma, head and neck, liver or kidney cancer. The DNA of the CDR3 is TGTGCCAGCAGCCAACGGGCAGGGCCAACCTACGAGCAGTACTTC. Protein: CASSQRAGPTYEQYF. The full variable domain, its missing parts supplied by reference TRBV7-2 and TRBJ2-7, is GAGVSQSPSNKVTEKGKDVELRCDPISGHTALYWYRQSLGQGLEFLIYFQGNSAPDKSGLPSDRFSAERTGGSVSTLTIQRTQQEDSAVYLCASSQRAGPTYEQYFGPGTRLTVT.